The 10 T cell receptor beta chains reported below all come from one sample, sequenced in a study of blood T cells in healthy people across ages. Primed by a sample-barcoded 5' primer and a J-beta primer mix, a second PCR proceeded for about 6 to 11 cycles. One entry per CDR3 protein results from TCRdb running MiXCR on the 5' RACE reads. The table records some 1.8 million distinct CDR3 sequences, about 39% of them present only once. The sequenced sample was blood. The origin of the receptors is a human donor in good health.

The chain has TRBV5-6 and TRBJ2-7; 10 bases agree with TRBD1. The end of the DNA fits TRBJ2-5 better, so the J call may be wrong. There are 16 residues in the CDR3. The germline gives CDR1 SGHDT, CDR2 YYEEEE. The CDR3 is CASSPIRQGARETQYF. In nucleotides, the CDR3 is TGTGCCAGCAGCCCTATCAGACAGGGGGCTCGGGAGACCCAGTACTTC.

Only a few counts were recorded for this clonotype. This chain joins TRBV20-1 and TRBJ2-4; weak D call: TRBD1 (5 bases). V was pared by 4 bases and J by 9 bases, with 16 bases between. CDR3 length equals 13 residues. Per the germline V gene, CDR1 is DFQATT and CDR2 is SNEGSKA (reference sequence). CDR3 nucleotides: TGCAGTGCTACCCGTAGGGGTGTTGGCATTCAGTACTTC. It encodes CSATRRGVGIQYF.

At least ten counts were recorded for this clonotype. This chain links TRBV7-2 with TRBJ2-5; D is ambiguous. The germline gives CDR1 SGHTA, CDR2 FQGNSA. V lost 1 base and J lost 2, with 20 bases in between. This CDR3 spans 18 amino acids. CDR3 loop: CASSLGLYWETGQETQYF. CDR3 in DNA: TGTGCCAGCAGCTTAGGGCTATATTGGGAAACTGGGCAAGAGACCCAGTACTTC.

V gene TRBV4-2 combines with J gene TRBJ2-7, with D unclear. CDR1 is LGHNA and CDR2 is YNFKEQ in the germline V gene. The CDR3 is 16 amino acids. V shed 0 bases and J shed 0 bases, with 12 bases lying between them. The CDR3 protein is CASSQEGFKSSYEQYF. The CDR3 nucleotides are TGTGCCAGCAGCCAAGAAGGGTTCAAGAGCTCCTACGAGCAGTACTTC.

In its sample, this clonotype was seen many times. The V and J genes are TRBV20-1 and TRBJ2-3, with 8 bases that match TRBD1. The CDR3 spans 14 residues. With V trimmed by 1 base and J by 3 bases, 3 bases remained unmatched. Germline loops: CDR1 DFQATT, CDR2 SNEGSKA (reference sequence). CDR3 protein: CSARVRGRTDTQYF. The CDR3 coding sequence is TGCAGTGCTAGAGTCAGGGGGCGTACAGATACGCAGTATTTT.

Note on this clonotype: The junction does not match germline at one end; this may be a read error. The chain uses TRBV20-1 and TRBJ1-4; 7 bases are shared with TRBD1. Per the germline V gene, CDR1 is DFQATT and CDR2 is SNEGSKA (reference sequence). This CDR3 has 15 residues. CDR3 sequence (DNA): TGTAGTGCTAGAGATGGGACAGCAACTAATGAAAAACTGTTTTTT. Translated: CSARDGTATNEKLFF.

This clonotype was counted only a few times. The V gene is TRBV29-1, the J gene TRBJ2-7, with D tentatively TRBD2 (6 bases). Trimming removed 4 bases from V and 3 bases from J, with 13 bases in between. CDR1 is SQVTM, CDR2 ANQGSEA, per germline. The CDR3 sequence is 13 residues long. CDR3 region: CSVVGGEYYEQYF. The CDR3 bases are TGCAGCGTTGTAGGAGGGGAATACTACGAGCAGTACTTC.

This clonotype was seen a single time. This chain joins TRBV30 and TRBJ1-2, with D maybe TRBD1 (6 bases). The germline V gene has CDR1 GTSNPN and CDR2 SVGIG (reference sequence). V shed 0 bases and J shed 7 bases, with 15 bases lying between them. This CDR3 region has 14 residues. CDR3 sequence reads: CAWSVTSGASGYTF. DNA for the CDR3: TGTGCCTGGAGTGTAACTTCGGGGGCGTCTGGCTACACCTTC.

The chain joins TRBV20-1 to TRBJ1-1, with D possibly TRBD1 on 6 matching bases. There are 14 residues in the CDR3. V lost 2 bases and J lost 5, with 15 bases in between. The germline V gene encodes CDR1 DFQATT and CDR2 SNEGSKA (reference sequence). The CDR3 DNA reads TGCAGTGCTAGACCGTTTACAGGGTTTACTGAAGCTTTCTTT. Its translation is CSARPFTGFTEAFF.

Worth noting for this clonotype: Relative to the germline gene, one junction end is altered; a read error may explain this. V and J are TRBV7-9 and TRBJ2-1; no reliable D call. Looked up from germline, CDR1 is SEHNR and CDR2 is FQNEAQ (reference sequence). The CDR3 spans 17 residues. The CDR3 sequence is CSSSLPVRVRLYNEQFF. DNA for the CDR3: TGTTCCAGCAGCTTACCGGTTCGGGTTCGCCTCTACAATGAGCAGTTCTTC.